Listed below are T cell receptor beta chains from one sample, sequenced in a study of T cells in Graves' hyperthyroidism and ophthalmopathy. TCRdb fed the multiplex PCR reads into MiXCR, producing one record per CDR3 protein. The sample lists 600,000 to 900,000 distinct CDR3 sequences, roughly 15% seen once, with approximately 8.4% in the top ten. The sequencing sample was made of blood. These receptors were collected from a man in his late teens or twenties with Graves' hyperthyroidism. The CDR3 runs from the conserved cysteine through the conserved F or W. Each record gives: V gene, clone size, CDR3 length, D gene, J gene, CDR3 DNA, CDR3 protein. A D gene is named only where the DNA matches it firmly. Rows may omit the clone size; those that give it use once, few, many or a size class.

>TRBV2|many|13|-|TRBJ1-1
TGTGCCAGCAGTCCCTTGGCGAACACTGAAGCTTTCTTT
CASSPLANTEAFF
>TRBV29-1|-|11|TRBD1|TRBJ1-1
TGCAGCGCCCAAGGGACAGGGGAGGCTTTCTTT
CSAQGTGEAFF
>TRBV28|many|17|TRBD1|TRBJ2-1
TGTGCCAGCAGTATCCTCCGGGACAGGGGAAAGGAGCGCGAGCAGTTCTTC
CASSILRDRGKEREQFF
>TRBV4-1|-|13|-|TRBJ2-1
TGCGCCAGCAGCCAAGAAGAACGCCGTGAGCAGTTCTTC
CASSQEERREQFF
>TRBV20-1|few|11|-|TRBJ2-7
TGCAGTGCTAGTTCTCCCTACGAGCAGTACTTC
CSASSPYEQYF
>TRBV7-2|many|15|-|TRBJ2-2
TGTGCCAGCAGCTTAGAACTCGCGGGGACCGGGGAGCTGTTTTTT
CASSLELAGTGELFF
>TRBV18|many|15|TRBD1|TRBJ2-1
TGTGCCAGCTCACCACAGGGGGCCACGTACAATGAGCAGTTCTTC
CASSPQGATYNEQFF
>TRBV28|-|16|TRBD1|TRBJ1-4
TGTGCCAGCAGTGCTATGACAGGGGGCACTAATGAAAAACTGTTTTTT
CASSAMTGGTNEKLFF
>TRBV7-9|-|17|-|TRBJ1-1
TGTGCCAGCAGCTTATTTTGGGTTTTTCGTCCAAGAGACCAAGCTTTCTTT
CASSLFWVFRPRDQAFF
>TRBV9|many|14|-|TRBJ2-7
TGTGCCAGCAGCCCTTCCGGGGCCCCAAACGAGCAGTACTTC
CASSPSGAPNEQYF
>TRBV20-1|many|13|-|TRBJ1-1
TGCAGTGCTAGGTTCAGGGGTTGGACTGAAGCTTTCTTT
CSARFRGWTEAFF
>TRBV7-3|many|13|-|TRBJ2-1
TGTGCCAGCAGCCCGTCTTCTGTGAATGAGCAGTTCTTC
CASSPSSVNEQFF
>TRBV28|-|13|-|TRBJ2-5
TGTGCCAGCAGTTTCCGGCAGCAAGAGACCCAGTACTTC
CASSFRQQETQYF
>TRBV28|-|14|-|TRBJ2-1
TGTGCCAGCAGTACTGACTCCTCCTACAATGAGCAGTTCTTC
CASSTDSSYNEQFF
>TRBV12-3/TRBV12-4|-|15|-|TRBJ2-3
TGTGCCAGCACCCCCTGGGGGGACCGCACAGATACGCAGTATTTT
CASTPWGDRTDTQYF
>TRBV27|-|13|-|TRBJ2-5
TGTGCCAGCAGACCGGCCTCCCAAGAGACCCAGTGCTTC
CASRPASQETQCF
>TRBV12-3/TRBV12-4|many|13|-|TRBJ2-2
TGTGCCAGCAGTTTAACCCGTACCGGGGAGCTGTTTTTT
CASSLTRTGELFF
>TRBV5-1|many|13|TRBD1|TRBJ2-7
TGCGCCAGCAGCGACGGGACAGGGGGCGAGCAGTACTTC
CASSDGTGGEQYF
>TRBV6-1|many|13|-|TRBJ1-1
TGTGCCAGCAACGATCAGGGGAACACTGAAGCTTTCTTT
CASNDQGNTEAFF
>TRBV5-6|-|19|TRBD1|TRBJ1-1
TGTGCCAGCAGCTTAACATGGGACAGTAGATCCGTATTGAACACTGAAACTTTCTTT
CASSLTWDSRSVLNTETFF
>TRBV20-1|many|14|TRBD2|TRBJ2-3
TGCAGTGCGACGACTAGCGGGAGATCAGATACGCAGTATTTT
CSATTSGRSDTQYF
>TRBV7-2|-|12|-|TRBJ2-1
TGTGCCAGCAGCTTAGTTTCATATGAGCAGTTCTTC
CASSLVSYEQFF
>TRBV24-1|-|16|TRBD1|TRBJ2-5
TGTGCCACCAGTGACCGGACAGGGCAGAACCAAGGGACCCAGTACTTC
CATSDRTGQNQGTQYF
>TRBV2|-|15|TRBD2|TRBJ2-2
TGTGCCAGCAGTGAATCTAGCGGGAGGACCGGGGAGCTGTTTTTT
CASSESSGRTGELFF
>TRBV7-9|few|15|TRBD1|TRBJ1-1
TGTGCCAGCAGCCACCGGGACAGGGAGGGCACTGAAGCTTTCTTT
CASSHRDREGTEAFF
>TRBV3-1|-|13|-|TRBJ2-7
TGTGCCAGCAGCTTTACTCTAGAACACGAGCAGTACTTC
CASSFTLEHEQYF
>TRBV9|-|18|-|TRBJ2-2
TGTGCCAGCAGCCCGGAAGGGTTCAGAGCGATTAACACCGGGGAGCTGTTTTTT
CASSPEGFRAINTGELFF
>TRBV2|many|11|-|TRBJ2-7
TGTGCCAGCGCAGACTCCTACGAGCAGTACTTC
CASADSYEQYF
>TRBV28|few|15|TRBD2|TRBJ2-1
TGTGCCAGCAGCCCAAGCGGGAGAAATATCAATGAGCAGTTCTTC
CASSPSGRNINEQFF
>TRBV24-1|-|15|-|TRBJ2-1
TGTGCCACCAGTGATTTGCGGGCTCCCGACAATGAGCAGTTCTTC
CATSDLRAPDNEQFF
>TRBV5-5|few|14|TRBD2|TRBJ2-5
TGCGCCAGCAGCAGTGGCGGGAGAGGCGAGACCCAGTACTTC
CASSSGGRGETQYF
>TRBV11-1|many|15|TRBD2|TRBJ2-1
TGTGCCAGCAGCCTGGGTACTAGCGGCCTCAATGAGCAGTTCTTC
CASSLGTSGLNEQFF
>TRBV12-3/TRBV12-4|many|15|TRBD2|TRBJ2-1
TGTGCCAGCAGTTCTTATCGGGAGGGCTTAAATGAGCAGTTCTTC
CASSSYREGLNEQFF
>TRBV28|few|13|-|TRBJ2-3
TGTGCCAGCAGTTTAAGGACAGCAGATACGCAGTATTTT
CASSLRTADTQYF
>TRBV29-1|few|13|TRBD1|TRBJ2-7
TGCAGCGTTGAAGAGGGACAGGGGGGCGAGCAGTACTTC
CSVEEGQGGEQYF
>TRBV6-1|-|14|TRBD2|TRBJ2-1
TGTGCCAGCCGGACTAGCGGGAGGGGTAATGGGCAGTTCTTC
CASRTSGRGNGQFF
>TRBV20-1|few|12|-|TRBJ1-3
TGCAGTGCTAGAGATACCCGACCAACCATATATTTT
CSARDTRPTIYF
>TRBV6-2/TRBV6-3|few|15|-|TRBJ1-2
TGTGCCAGCAGTCCCACATCAACAGCGAACTATGGCTACACCTTC
CASSPTSTANYGYTF
>TRBV3-1|-|17|-|TRBJ2-7
TGTGCCAGCAGCCAAGGTCGCAGGGCCTTGCCTTCCTACGAGCAGTACTTC
CASSQGRRALPSYEQYF
>TRBV28|many|11|-|TRBJ2-7
TGTGCCAGCAGTTGGGGCTACGAGCAGTACTTC
CASSWGYEQYF
>TRBV28|-|16|-|TRBJ2-4
TGTGCCAGCAGTTCCCGAAGTGGGAGAGACAAAAACATTCAGTACTTC
CASSSRSGRDKNIQYF
>TRBV28|few|15|-|TRBJ2-7
TGTGCCAGCAGTTCCACAGGGAGAATGGCCTACGAGCAGTACTTC
CASSSTGRMAYEQYF
>TRBV7-6|-|17|-|TRBJ2-2
TGTGCCAGCAGCCTTGGCGGGGCAGGGAAGAACACCGGGGAGCTGTTTTTT
CASSLGGAGKNTGELFF
>TRBV29-1|-|12|-|TRBJ2-3
TGCAGCGTTGGGGTTAGCACAGATACGCAGTATTTT
CSVGVSTDTQYF
>TRBV7-3|many|13|-|TRBJ1-1
TGTGCCAGCAGCTTAATAATCGGCACTGAAGCTTTCTTT
CASSLIIGTEAFF
>TRBV24-1|few|14|-|TRBJ2-7
TGTGCCACCGAATCGCCCAGTCTTTATTACGAGCAGTACTTC
CATESPSLYYEQYF
>TRBV19|few|16|TRBD2|TRBJ2-1
TGTGCCAGTAGTGAAGTAGCGGGAGGGTCCTACAATGAGCAGTTCTTC
CASSEVAGGSYNEQFF
>TRBV12-3/TRBV12-4|many|16|-|TRBJ1-5
TGTGCCAGCAGTTTAGCGCAGCAGGGCTCCCGCCAGCCCCAGCATTTT
CASSLAQQGSRQPQHF
>TRBV19|-|17|TRBD1|TRBJ2-2
TGTGCCAGTAGTATCCGAGGGACAGGGATGGGCACCGGGGAGCTGTTTTTT
CASSIRGTGMGTGELFF
>TRBV6-2/TRBV6-3|many|17|TRBD2|TRBJ2-1
TGTGCCAGCAGTGAGACTAGCGGGAGGGGGACCTACAATGAGCAGTTCTTC
CASSETSGRGTYNEQFF
>TRBV7-3|-|11|-|TRBJ2-3
TGTGCCAGCAGCTTAGAGCTTACGCAGTATTTT
CASSLELTQYF
>TRBV24-1|few|13|-|TRBJ2-4
TGTGCCACCAGTGATGGCTCCACGGACATTCAGTACTTC
CATSDGSTDIQYF
>TRBV6-1|-|12|-|TRBJ2-7
TGTGCCAGCAGTACGTCCTTGGGCGAGCAGTACTTC
CASSTSLGEQYF
>TRBV5-1|-|13|TRBD2|TRBJ2-1
TGCGCCAGCAGCCCGGGACTAGCGGTTTCCGGGTTCTTC
CASSPGLAVSGFF
>TRBV20-1|-|12|-|TRBJ1-2
TGCAGTGGAGGTGCGACAGACAGGGGCTACACCTTC
CSGGATDRGYTF
>TRBV5-6|-|17|TRBD2|TRBJ2-7
TGTGCCAGCAGCTCTGGCAGCCCACTAGCGGGAGTCTACGAGCAGTACTTC
CASSSGSPLAGVYEQYF
>TRBV6-2/TRBV6-3|many|19|-|TRBJ2-1
TGTGCCAGCAGTCCCGGGGTAGCGTGGTACCCATCGGAACCGAATGAGCAGTTCTTC
CASSPGVAWYPSEPNEQFF
>TRBV28|many|16|-|TRBJ1-5
TGTGCCAGCAGGGCCGTCGGGTCTTATAGCAATCAGCCCCAGCATTTT
CASRAVGSYSNQPQHF
>TRBV6-1|many|14|-|TRBJ1-5
TGTGCCAGCAGGGACCCGTGGGGGTATCAGCCCCAGCATTTT
CASRDPWGYQPQHF